The entry below describes one TCR beta chain. The antigen remains unidentified. These data come from a study of OX40 agonist ivuxolimab in advanced cancers. Study information: Patients undergoing dose escalation presented with hepatocellular carcinoma, melanoma, renal cell or head and neck cancer. General observations from the study: Clonal expansion from baseline to week 6 occurred in both CD4+ and CD8+ T cells.

The V segment lost 0 bases and the J segment 6 bases; nucleotides outside the gene matches: 6. The CDR3 is made up of 15 amino acids. Germline V gene sequence: CDR1 SGHRS, CDR2 YFSETQ. Clones were read by immunoSEQ multiplex PCR, and TCRdb kept only the in-frame ones, dropping some. In the table there are about 53,000 clones, over 75% of which are singletons. The clonotype comes from an adult with an advanced solid tumor such as melanoma, head and neck, liver or kidney cancer. V and J are TRBV5-1 and TRBJ2-3; 8 bases fit TRBD2. The input for sequencing was CD4+ or CD8+ T cells sorted from blood, taken in a trial of the OX40 agonist ivuxolimab. The CDR3 region is CASSLGGLGSDTQYF. The CDR3 DNA follows: TGCGCCAGCAGCTTGGGGGGACTAGGCTCGGATACGCAGTATTTT.